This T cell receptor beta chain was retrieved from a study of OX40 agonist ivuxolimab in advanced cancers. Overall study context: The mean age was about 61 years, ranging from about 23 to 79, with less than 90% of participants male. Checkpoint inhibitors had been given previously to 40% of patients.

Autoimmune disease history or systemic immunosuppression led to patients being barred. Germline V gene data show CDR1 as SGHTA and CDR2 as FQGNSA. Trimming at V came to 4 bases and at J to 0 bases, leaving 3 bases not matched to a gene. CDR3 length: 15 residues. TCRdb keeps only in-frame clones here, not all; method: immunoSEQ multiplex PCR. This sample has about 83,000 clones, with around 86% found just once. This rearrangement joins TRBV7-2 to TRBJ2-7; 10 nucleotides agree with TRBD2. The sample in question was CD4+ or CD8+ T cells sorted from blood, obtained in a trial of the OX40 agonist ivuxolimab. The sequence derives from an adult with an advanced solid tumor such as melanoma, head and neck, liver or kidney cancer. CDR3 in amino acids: CASSSLAGASYEQYF. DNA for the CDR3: TGTGCCAGCAGCTCCCTAGCGGGGGCCTCCTACGAGCAGTACTTC. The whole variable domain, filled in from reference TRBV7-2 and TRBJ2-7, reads GAGVSQSPSNKVTEKGKDVELRCDPISGHTALYWYRQSLGQGLEFLIYFQGNSAPDKSGLPSDRFSAERTGGSVSTLTIQRTQQEDSAVYLCASSSLAGASYEQYFGPGTRLTVT.